A single sample is the source of the 4 T cell receptor beta chains below, sequenced in a study of metastatic and nonmetastatic thyroid tumors. Treatment of any kind had been given to no patient before thyroid surgery. TCRdb redid the clone calls on the PCR reads using MiXCR. The profile covers 31,000 or so clones, with 17% appearing a single time and about 5% taken by the ten largest. Sample: blood. The receptors derive from a female donor with papillary thyroid cancer or a benign thyroid nodule (not recorded which). Some clones in this sample may be carry-over from other donors' samples.

In regard to this clone: One end of the junction varies from germline; a read error may be responsible. CDR3 in amino acids: CVSRGKPVTPLNQPQHF. Written as DNA, the CDR3 is TGTGTCAGCAGGGGGAAGCCGGTAACACCGTTGAATCAGCCCCAGCATTTT. This chain uses TRBV6-2 or TRBV6-3 with TRBJ1-5, with 7 bases matching TRBD1. The CDR3 covers 17 residues. The germline gives CDR1 MNHEY, CDR2 SVGEGT.

This clone was seen ten or more times. The rearrangement joins TRBV27 to TRBJ1-5; 9 nucleotides agree with TRBD1. The CDR3 length is 15 residues. Germline CDR1 reads MNHEY; CDR2 reads SMNVEV (reference sequence). The junction had 7 bases not matched to a gene; V was cut back by 4 bases and J by 6 bases. The CDR3 DNA follows: TGTGCCAGCAGTTCGGGGACAGGGTCTAGTCAGCCCCAGCATTTT. This codes for CASSSGTGSSQPQHF.

This clone was detected ten times or more. At one end, the junction sequence differs from germline, possibly due to a read error. The chain links TRBV6-1 to TRBJ1-2; D is unresolved. The germline gives CDR1 MNHNS, CDR2 SASEGT. The CDR3 runs to 10 residues. DNA of the CDR3: TGTGCCAGCCCCCCCGCCCCTTACCTCTTC. Its translation is CASPPAPYLF.

The V and J genes are TRBV5-4 and TRBJ2-7; 7 bases line up with TRBD2. The CDR3 consists of 14 residues. After removal of 4 bases from V and 5 bases from J, the junction contained 9 bases not matched to a gene. Per the germline V gene, CDR1 is SGHNT and CDR2 is YYREEE (reference sequence). In DNA form, the CDR3 reads TGTGCCAGCAGCGGTGGCGGGAGAGGCAACGAGCAGTACTTC. Translated, it gives CASSGGGRGNEQYF.